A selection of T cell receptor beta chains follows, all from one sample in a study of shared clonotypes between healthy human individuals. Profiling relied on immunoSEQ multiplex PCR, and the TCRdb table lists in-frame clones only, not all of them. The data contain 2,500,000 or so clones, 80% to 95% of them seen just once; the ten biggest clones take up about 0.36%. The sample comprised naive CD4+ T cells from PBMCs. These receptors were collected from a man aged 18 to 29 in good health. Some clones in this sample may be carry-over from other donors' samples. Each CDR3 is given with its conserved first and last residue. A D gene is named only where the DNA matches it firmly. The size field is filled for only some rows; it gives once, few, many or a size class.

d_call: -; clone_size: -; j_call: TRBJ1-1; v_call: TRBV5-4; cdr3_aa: CASSSPMGNTEAFF; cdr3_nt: TGTGCCAGCAGCTCCCCGATGGGGAACACTGAAGCTTTCTTT
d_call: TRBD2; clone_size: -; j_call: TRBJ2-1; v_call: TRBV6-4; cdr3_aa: CASSDFPLAGEREQFF; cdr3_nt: TGTGCCAGCAGTGACTTCCCCCTAGCGGGAGAACGTGAGCAGTTCTTC
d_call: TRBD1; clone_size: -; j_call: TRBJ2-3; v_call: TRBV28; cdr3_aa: CASSTRQGADTQYF; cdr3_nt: TGTGCCAGCAGCACCCGACAGGGGGCAGATACGCAGTATTTT
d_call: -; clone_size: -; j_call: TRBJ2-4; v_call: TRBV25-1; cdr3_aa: CASSKDWSIQYF; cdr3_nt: TGTGCCAGCAGCAAGGACTGGAGCATTCAGTACTTC
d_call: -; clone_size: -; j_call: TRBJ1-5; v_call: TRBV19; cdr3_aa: CASNEVRVYHQPQHF; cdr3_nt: TGTGCCAGTAATGAAGTGAGGGTATACCATCAGCCCCAGCATTTT
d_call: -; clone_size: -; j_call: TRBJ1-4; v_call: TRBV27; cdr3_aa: CASSFVRVGEREKLFF; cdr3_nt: TGTGCCAGCAGTTTTGTAAGGGTCGGGGAGAGAGAAAAACTGTTTTTT
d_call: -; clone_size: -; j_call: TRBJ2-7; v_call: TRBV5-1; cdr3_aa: CASSLSGQGEQYF; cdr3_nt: TGCGCCAGCAGCTTGTCTGGGCAGGGCGAGCAGTACTTC
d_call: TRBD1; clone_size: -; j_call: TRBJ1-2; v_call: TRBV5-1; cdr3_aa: CASSRDSYGYTF; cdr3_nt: TGCGCCAGCAGTCGGGACAGCTATGGCTACACCTTC
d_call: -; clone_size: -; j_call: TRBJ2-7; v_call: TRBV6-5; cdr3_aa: CASTIGPSGEQYF; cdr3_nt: TGTGCCAGCACCATAGGACCCTCCGGGGAGCAGTACTTC
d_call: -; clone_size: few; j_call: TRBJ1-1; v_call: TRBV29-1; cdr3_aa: CSGFRANTEAFF; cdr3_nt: TGCAGCGGCTTCAGGGCGAACACTGAAGCTTTCTTT
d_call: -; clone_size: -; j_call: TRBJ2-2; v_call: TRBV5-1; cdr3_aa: CASSLEEGYTGELFF; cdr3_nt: TGCGCCAGCAGCTTGGAGGAGGGTTACACCGGGGAGCTGTTTTTT
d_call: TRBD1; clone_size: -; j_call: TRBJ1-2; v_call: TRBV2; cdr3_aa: CASSEAHRDRGGYTF; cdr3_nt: TGTGCCAGCAGTGAAGCCCACCGGGACAGGGGTGGCTACACCTTC
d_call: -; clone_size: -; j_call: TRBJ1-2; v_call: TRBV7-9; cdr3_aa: CASSKDGGGYGYTF; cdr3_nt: TGTGCCAGCAGCAAGGACGGGGGCGGCTATGGCTACACCTTC
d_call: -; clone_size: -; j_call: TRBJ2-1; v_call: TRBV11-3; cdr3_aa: CASSLVEGGEQFF; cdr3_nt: TGTGCCAGCAGCTTAGTGGAGGGTGGTGAGCAGTTCTTC
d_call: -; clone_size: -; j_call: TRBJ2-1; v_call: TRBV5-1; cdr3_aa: CASSYSGLGYNEQFF; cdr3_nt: TGCGCCAGCAGCTACTCTGGGCTAGGTTACAATGAGCAGTTCTTC
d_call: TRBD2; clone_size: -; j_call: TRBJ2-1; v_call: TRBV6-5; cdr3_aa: CASKPGLGLFDEQFF; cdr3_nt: TGTGCCAGCAAGCCGGGACTAGGTCTTTTCGATGAGCAGTTCTTC
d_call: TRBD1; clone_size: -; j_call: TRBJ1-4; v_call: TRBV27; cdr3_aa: CASSFRGQGDEKLFF; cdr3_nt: TGTGCCAGCAGTTTCAGGGGACAGGGTGATGAAAAACTGTTTTTT